The rows below give T cell receptor beta chains drawn from one sample of a study of T cell repertoires in cytomegalovirus infection. Their antigens remain unidentified. TCRdb fed the reads into MiXCR, producing one record per CDR3 protein. The sample holds about 830,000 distinct CDR3 sequences; about 31% are singletons and the top ten take over 10%. This specimen consisted of cultured CD8+ T cells from PBMCs, obtained from culture after CMV antigen stimulation. These receptors were obtained from a human donor in good health (CMV status not recorded). Some clones in this sample may be carry-over from other donors' samples. The CDR3 runs from the conserved cysteine through the conserved F or W. The D gene is left open where the match is weak. Clone size appears in some rows only: once, few, many, or a class for an expanded clone.

CDR3aa,CDR3nt,len,j_gene,abundance,v_gene,d_gene
CASLNRNYEQYF,TGTGCCTCACTGAACAGGAACTACGAGCAGTACTTC,12,TRBJ2-7,-,TRBV10-3,-
CASSPLAGNSPLHF,TGTGCCAGCAGCCCCCTGGCGGGGAATTCACCCCTCCACTTT,14,TRBJ1-6,many,TRBV7-6,-
CAISEAGMARKDGYTF,TGTGCCATCAGTGAGGCAGGGATGGCGCGGAAGGATGGCTACACCTTC,16,TRBJ1-2,few,TRBV10-3,-
CASSFGAEVQPQHF,TGTGCCAGCAGTTTCGGGGCGGAGGTACAGCCCCAGCATTTT,14,TRBJ1-5,-,TRBV27,-
CASSLKVGGIGEQFF,TGTGCCAGCAGCTTGAAGGTCGGGGGGATTGGTGAGCAGTTCTTC,15,TRBJ2-1,-,TRBV7-9,TRBD2
CASSILLGPNTEAFF,TGTGCCAGTAGTATCCTTTTGGGACCGAACACTGAAGCTTTCTTT,15,TRBJ1-1,few,TRBV19,-
CASSLSQGSYEQYF,TGTGCCAGCAGTTTATCACAGGGATCCTACGAGCAGTACTTC,14,TRBJ2-7,many,TRBV27,-
CASRTTVSYEQYF,TGTGCCAGCAGAACGACAGTTTCCTACGAGCAGTACTTC,13,TRBJ2-7,-,TRBV6-2/TRBV6-3,-
CASSLNRGDYGYTF,TGTGCCAGCAGCTTAAACAGGGGCGACTATGGCTACACCTTC,14,TRBJ1-2,few,TRBV7-9,TRBD1
CASSVGGDRYYGYTF,TGTGCCAGCAGCGTAGGTGGCGATCGATACTATGGCTACACCTTC,15,TRBJ1-2,-,TRBV9,-
CASSLGREMNTEAFF,TGTGCCAGCAGCTTGGGACGCGAGATGAACACTGAAGCTTTCTTT,15,TRBJ1-1,few,TRBV7-9,-
CASSLRGQGKTNYGYTF,TGTGCCAGCAGCTTACGCGGACAGGGGAAGACTAACTATGGCTACACCTTC,17,TRBJ1-2,many,TRBV13,TRBD1
CASSQDDGIGTEAFF,TGTGCCAGCAGCCAAGATGACGGAATAGGCACTGAAGCTTTCTTT,15,TRBJ1-1,-,TRBV4-2,-
CASSPGGDTDTQYF,TGTGCCAGCAGCCCCGGGGGGGATACAGATACGCAGTATTTT,14,TRBJ2-3,-,TRBV3-1,TRBD2
CASARDSWEGEQFF,TGTGCCAGCGCCCGGGACTCCTGGGAAGGTGAGCAGTTCTTC,14,TRBJ2-1,few,TRBV12-3/TRBV12-4,-
CASSLDARGQGRGEQFF,TGCGCCAGCAGCTTGGACGCAAGGGGCCAGGGAAGAGGTGAGCAGTTCTTC,17,TRBJ2-1,-,TRBV5-1,-
CASSPRGDPYNSPLHF,TGTGCCAGCAGCCCCCGTGGGGATCCCTATAATTCACCCCTCCACTTT,16,TRBJ1-6,-,TRBV9,-
CASSLTVYTNYGYTF,TGTGCCAGCAGCTTAACAGTTTATACTAACTATGGCTACACCTTC,15,TRBJ1-2,-,TRBV5-4,-
CASGGGRGGQETQYF,TGCGCCAGCGGAGGGGGTCGTGGTGGGCAAGAGACCCAGTACTTC,15,TRBJ2-5,-,TRBV10-3,-
CAISDRLAGGPENTGELFF,TGTGCCATCAGTGATAGACTAGCGGGGGGGCCGGAGAACACCGGGGAGCTGTTTTTT,19,TRBJ2-2,-,TRBV10-3,TRBD2
CAIMRGANYNEQFF,TGTGCTATTATGAGGGGGGCGAATTACAATGAGCAGTTCTTC,14,TRBJ2-1,-,TRBV12-5,-
CASSSGRSDTQYF,TGTGCCAGCAGCTCCGGGAGGTCAGATACGCAGTATTTT,13,TRBJ2-3,-,TRBV7-9,TRBD2
CSVDGGPNTEAFF,TGCAGCGTTGACGGGGGACCGAACACTGAAGCTTTCTTT,13,TRBJ1-1,-,TRBV29-1,-
CASSPRGGSYNEQFF,TGTGCCAGCAGCCCTAGGGGGGGTAGCTACAATGAGCAGTTCTTC,15,TRBJ2-1,many,TRBV7-2,-
CASSLDRDGGYTF,TGTGCCAGCAGCTTGGACAGGGACGGTGGCTACACCTTC,13,TRBJ1-2,-,TRBV7-8,TRBD1
CASSQPGDADTGELFF,TGCGCCAGCAGCCAGCCGGGGGATGCGGACACCGGGGAGCTGTTTTTT,16,TRBJ2-2,-,TRBV4-1,-
CASSQDAGRVSATEAFF,TGTGCCAGCAGCCAAGATGCGGGCAGGGTATCGGCCACTGAAGCTTTCTTT,17,TRBJ1-1,-,TRBV4-2,-
CSATDRANTEAFF,TGCAGTGCTACCGACAGGGCAAACACTGAAGCTTTCTTT,13,TRBJ1-1,-,TRBV20-1,TRBD1
CANTGLNEQFF,TGTGCCAACACTGGCTTAAATGAGCAGTTCTTC,11,TRBJ2-1,-,TRBV6-6,-
CASKPGHLREKLFF,TGTGCCAGCAAGCCGGGACACTTACGGGAAAAACTGTTTTTT,14,TRBJ1-4,few,TRBV7-8,-
CASGLGRATQPQHF,TGTGCCAGCGGACTCGGCAGGGCCACGCAGCCCCAGCATTTT,14,TRBJ1-5,-,TRBV19,-